This T cell receptor beta chain was captured by sequencing in a study of blood T cell repertoires in COVID-19. Sequencing was performed with immunoSEQ multiplex PCR; in TCRdb, only in-frame clones are kept and a portion is missing. Among approximately 390,000 clones listed, 85% to 90% were seen once. Cohorts were assigned according to the clinical history that participants reported. Germline loops: CDR1 SEHNR, CDR2 FQNEAQ (reference sequence). Unmatched junction bases numbered 9, after V lost 6 bases and J lost 2 bases. CDR3 length equals 16 residues. The chain recombines TRBV7-9 with TRBJ2-7; 11 nucleotides agree with TRBD2. The source is a woman between 45 and 65 years old who had recovered from COVID-19. The sequenced sample was PBMCs or T cells enriched from blood (not recorded which). The CDR3 DNA reads as TGTGCCAGCAGTCCCGGACTAGCGGGTCAACCCTACGAGCAGTACTTC. Protein product: CASSPGLAGQPYEQYF.